This is a list of T cell receptor beta chains from one sample in a study of cytotoxic CD8 clonotypes in ibrutinib-treated CLL. The assay was immunoSEQ multiplex PCR, and TCRdb's table has in-frame clones only and misses some. Here the sample spans about 130,000 clones, 76% being singletons. The sample here was PBMCs, taken after 24 months of ibrutinib treatment. The receptors were sampled from a human donor with chronic lymphocytic leukemia. Each CDR3 is given with its conserved first and last residue. For some rows the clone size is stated as once, few or many, or as a class when expanded; others skip it.

V gene | clone size | CDR3 protein
TRBV27 | . | CASAWASSSYEQYF
TRBV19 | . | CASRGPGGNYGYTF
TRBV7-2 | . | CASSPRLLPHYEQYF
TRBV6-6 | once | CAVRDTNQETQYF
TRBV27 | . | CASRRGNSGGSFVHEQYF
TRBV6-5 | . | CASSPTGSKNIQYF
TRBV28 | . | CASPAPGLADYNEQFF
TRBV19 | . | CASRSRGPSTDTQYF
TRBV29-1 | . | CSGGQGDTIYF
TRBV6-6 | once | CASSYPQRSGGETQYF